A selection of T cell receptor beta chains follows, all from one sample in a study of T-cell memory formation after mild COVID-19. TCRdb re-analysed the 5' RACE reads in MiXCR, keeping a single row per CDR3 protein. The sample has around 250,000 distinct CDR3 sequences; about 17% are singletons. Sequenced: PBMCs or a T cell subset sorted from them (not recorded which). These receptors were obtained from a man younger than 30 who had mild COVID-19 (a few samples of this study predate the infection). Cell type and time point are not known. The CDR3 runs from the conserved cysteine through the conserved F or W. Each record gives: V gene, clone size, D gene, J gene, CDR3 length, CDR3 protein, CDR3 DNA. D genes are given only for firm matches. Where a row states a size, it is once, few, many or the class of an expanded clone; other rows omit it.

>TRBV25-1|NA|NA|TRBJ2-2|15
CATAPAGLDGGELFF
TGTGCCACCGCCCCAGCCGGGTTGGATGGCGGGGAGCTGTTTTTT
>TRBV12-3/TRBV12-4|few|TRBD1|TRBJ1-2|13
CASRADRAGGYTF
TGTGCCAGCAGGGCGGACAGGGCGGGCGGCTACACCTTC
>TRBV6-5|few|NA|TRBJ2-7|13
CASSWDKDYEQYF
TGTGCCAGCAGCTGGGACAAGGACTACGAGCAGTACTTC
>TRBV6-2/TRBV6-3|NA|NA|TRBJ2-3|15
CASSYARVGTDTQYF
TGTGCCAGCAGTTACGCAAGGGTTGGCACAGATACGCAGTATTTT
>TRBV6-2/TRBV6-3|NA|NA|TRBJ1-3|16
CASRRGPGISGNTIYF
TGTGCCAGCAGACGCGGGCCGGGGATCTCTGGAAACACCATATATTTT
>TRBV6-5|many|TRBD2|TRBJ2-3|14
CASRASGGPDTQYF
TGTGCCAGCCGGGCTAGCGGGGGTCCCGATACGCAGTATTTT
>TRBV7-3|few|NA|TRBJ2-7|13
CASSRTPLYEQYF
TGTGCCAGCAGCCGGACACCTCTCTACGAGCAGTACTTC
>TRBV7-8|NA|TRBD1|TRBJ1-5|16
CASSLGQGSRNQPQHF
TGTGCCAGCAGCTTGGGACAGGGGTCGCGCAATCAGCCCCAGCATTTT
>TRBV14|NA|NA|TRBJ2-1|14
CASSRFAGQYEQFF
TGTGCCAGCAGCCGCTTTGCGGGACAATATGAGCAGTTCTTC
>TRBV5-1|few|NA|TRBJ2-1|13
CASGSDSYNEQFF
TGCGCCAGCGGCAGTGACTCCTACAATGAGCAGTTCTTC
>TRBV6-4|once|NA|TRBJ1-4|14
CASSDQAGSEKLFF
TGTGCCAGCAGTGACCAGGCGGGGAGTGAAAAACTGTTTTTT
>TRBV5-1|NA|NA|TRBJ2-1|13
CASSFTGKHEQFF
TGCGCCAGCAGCTTTACAGGGAAGCATGAGCAGTTCTTC
>TRBV4-1|NA|NA|TRBJ1-1|15
CASSWRPAVNTEAFF
TGCGCCAGCAGCTGGAGGCCGGCGGTGAACACTGAAGCTTTCTTT
>TRBV12-3/TRBV12-4|few|NA|TRBJ2-7|13
CASGTGPTSEQYF
TGTGCCAGCGGAACAGGACCGACCAGCGAGCAGTACTTC
>TRBV11-2|few|NA|TRBJ1-4|17
CASSLDGARANNEKLFF
TGTGCCAGCAGCTTAGATGGGGCCCGGGCGAACAATGAAAAACTGTTTTTT
>TRBV15|NA|TRBD2|TRBJ2-3|17
CATSRAAGEPGRDTQYF
TGTGCCACCAGCAGGGCAGCGGGGGAGCCAGGGAGAGATACGCAGTATTTT
>TRBV7-9|NA|NA|TRBJ1-5|12
CAGGRSNQPQHF
TGTGCCGGGGGGAGGAGCAATCAGCCCCAGCATTTT
>TRBV5-1|NA|NA|TRBJ1-1|14
CASSPGTMNTEAFF
TGCGCCAGCAGCCCCGGGACAATGAACACTGAAGCTTTCTTT
>TRBV29-1|few|TRBD1|TRBJ2-5|14
CSVRATGALETQYF
TGCAGCGTTCGTGCTACAGGGGCTCTAGAGACCCAGTACTTC
>TRBV6-5|few|NA|TRBJ1-6|14
CASRVGTTNSPLHF
TGTGCCAGCAGGGTCGGGACAACGAATTCACCCCTCCACTTT
>TRBV19|few|NA|TRBJ1-3|14
CATDPAGNGNTIYF
TGTGCCACCGACCCGGCGGGGAATGGAAACACCATATATTTT
>TRBV5-1|many|NA|TRBJ1-1|15
CASSLVLGADTEAFF
TGCGCCAGCAGCTTGGTTTTAGGGGCGGACACTGAAGCTTTCTTT
>TRBV6-6|many|NA|TRBJ2-7|13
CASRTGEPMEQYF
TGTGCCAGCAGGACCGGAGAGCCGATGGAGCAGTACTTC
>TRBV7-3|NA|NA|TRBJ1-1|13
CASSLAGFEEAFF
TGTGCCAGCAGCTTAGCCGGATTCGAAGAAGCTTTCTTT
>TRBV18|many|NA|TRBJ2-2|15
CASSPLRGNTGELFF
TGTGCCAGCTCACCACTGCGGGGGAACACCGGGGAGCTGTTTTTT
>TRBV5-6|NA|NA|TRBJ2-2|14
CASSLRVRTGELFF
TGTGCCAGCAGCTTGAGGGTGCGCACCGGGGAGCTGTTTTTT
>TRBV5-1|NA|NA|TRBJ1-2|14
CASSEGTMGNGYTF
TGCGCCAGCAGCGAGGGGACAATGGGGAATGGCTACACCTTC
>TRBV29-1|few|NA|TRBJ2-5|10
CSVFGETQYF
TGCAGCGTTTTTGGTGAGACCCAGTACTTC
>TRBV28|many|NA|TRBJ1-3|11
CASSSGNTIYF
TGTGCCAGCAGTTCTGGAAACACCATATATTTT
>TRBV7-9|few|NA|TRBJ2-2|13
CASSLRVVGELFF
TGTGCCAGCAGCTTACGGGTAGTCGGGGAGCTGTTTTTT
>TRBV5-6|once|NA|TRBJ2-1|16
CASSLAVGEIINEQFF
TGTGCCAGCAGCTTGGCCGTCGGGGAGATTATCAATGAGCAGTTCTTC
>TRBV5-1|many|NA|TRBJ1-1|13
CASSFDSNTEAFF
TGCGCCAGCAGCTTCGACAGTAACACTGAAGCTTTCTTT
>TRBV11-2|NA|NA|TRBJ2-1|14
CASSLAGSGNEQFF
TGTGCCAGCAGCTTAGCAGGTAGTGGCAATGAGCAGTTCTTC
>TRBV7-2|NA|NA|TRBJ1-1|16
CASRRQATGLNTEAFF
TGTGCCAGCAGACGACAGGCCACGGGTCTGAACACTGAAGCTTTCTTT
>TRBV6-2/TRBV6-3|NA|NA|TRBJ2-2|12
CASSYGTGELFF
TGTGCCAGCAGTTACGGTACCGGGGAGCTGTTTTTT
>TRBV5-6|few|NA|TRBJ1-3|14
CASSQGTFGNTIYF
TGTGCCAGCAGCCAGGGGACGTTTGGAAACACCATATATTTT
>TRBV4-1|NA|NA|TRBJ1-4|17
CASSQDPAQGYNEKLFF
TGCGCCAGCAGCCAAGATCCCGCCCAGGGGTATAATGAAAAACTGTTTTTT
>TRBV7-9|many|NA|TRBJ2-2|14
CAADSEAGSGELFF
TGTGCCGCAGATTCTGAAGCCGGCTCCGGGGAGCTGTTTTTT
>TRBV7-9|few|NA|TRBJ1-1|17
CASSRTWGGRKDTEAFF
TGTGCCAGCAGTCGTACATGGGGGGGAAGGAAGGACACTGAAGCTTTCTTT
>TRBV7-8|many|NA|TRBJ2-7|11
CASSSGGEQYF
TGTGCCAGCAGCTCAGGTGGCGAGCAGTACTTC
>TRBV5-6|few|NA|TRBJ2-7|14
CASSSAGNSYEQYF
TGTGCCAGCAGCTCGGCTGGGAACTCCTACGAGCAGTACTTC
>TRBV4-1|NA|TRBD2|TRBJ2-3|17
CASSQDMRGTSTDTQYF
TGCGCCAGCAGCCAAGATATGCGGGGGACCAGCACAGATACGCAGTATTTT
>TRBV10-1|few|NA|TRBJ2-7|14
CASSRDTSLVEQYF
TGCGCCAGCAGTCGGGACACCTCCCTCGTCGAGCAGTACTTC
>TRBV10-3|few|NA|TRBJ2-5|14
CAISSPGTQETQYF
TGTGCCATCAGTTCCCCCGGGACCCAAGAGACCCAGTACTTC
>TRBV12-3/TRBV12-4|many|NA|TRBJ2-1|16
CASSFGTLSSYNEQFF
TGTGCCAGCAGTTTCGGGACGTTGAGCTCCTACAATGAGCAGTTCTTC
>TRBV12-3/TRBV12-4|NA|TRBD2|TRBJ2-3|16
CASSIWTSGVTDTQYF
TGTGCCAGCAGTATCTGGACTAGCGGAGTCACAGATACGCAGTATTTT
>TRBV6-2/TRBV6-3|NA|TRBD1|TRBJ1-2|15
CASSTRTGEGYGYTF
TGTGCCAGCAGTACCCGGACAGGGGAAGGCTATGGCTACACCTTC
>TRBV7-2|NA|TRBD2|TRBJ2-7|14
CASSWRDYGNEQYF
TGTGCCAGCAGCTGGAGGGACTACGGCAACGAGCAGTACTTC
>TRBV4-3|NA|NA|TRBJ2-4|14
CASSQERWGNIQYF
TGCGCCAGCAGCCAAGAAAGGTGGGGAAACATTCAGTACTTC
>TRBV7-3|few|NA|TRBJ2-3|14
CASSLIGGLDTQYF
TGTGCCAGCAGCTTAATAGGCGGGCTGGATACGCAGTATTTT
>TRBV7-8|NA|NA|TRBJ1-1|13
CASSSSFAGEAFF
TGTGCCAGCAGCTCCTCCTTTGCAGGCGAAGCTTTCTTT
>TRBV7-3|NA|NA|TRBJ2-1|16
CASSLTDGPSYNEQFF
TGTGCCAGCAGCTTAACGGACGGACCCTCCTACAATGAGCAGTTCTTC
>TRBV10-2|few|NA|TRBJ1-2|13
CASGRGLAYGYTF
TGCGCCAGCGGACGGGGGCTGGCCTATGGCTACACCTTC